The rows below give T cell receptor beta chains drawn from one sample of a study of blood T cells in healthy people across ages. MiXCR was run by TCRdb on the 5' RACE reads, yielding one entry per CDR3 protein. This sample yields around 580,000 distinct CDR3 sequences, of which around 50% are seen a single time; roughly 25% belongs to the top ten. Sequences were obtained from blood. The source is a man older than 75 in good health. Each CDR3 is given with its conserved first and last residue. The D gene is left open where the match is weak. Some rows mark clone size as missing; the rest say once, few, many or name a class of expanded clone.

size	D	V	J	CDR3	DNA
NA	TRBD1	TRBV6-2/TRBV6-3	TRBJ2-1	CASREGALYNEQFF	TGTGCCAGCAGAGAGGGGGCACTATACAATGAGCAGTTCTTC
NA	NA	TRBV7-9	TRBJ1-5	CASSLWGAGGNQPQHF	TGTGCCAGCAGCTTATGGGGGGCTGGGGGCAATCAGCCCCAGCATTTT
NA	TRBD2	TRBV28	TRBJ2-3	CASSRTSGRASSTDTQYF	TGTGCCAGCAGTAGGACTAGCGGGAGGGCGTCTAGCACAGATACGCAGTATTTT
NA	TRBD2	TRBV29-1	TRBJ2-3	CSVPLAGADTQYF	TGCAGCGTACCGCTAGCGGGGGCCGATACGCAGTATTTT
NA	TRBD1	TRBV6-5	TRBJ1-1	CASGPDRGLMNTEAFF	TGTGCCAGCGGACCGGACAGGGGTTTGATGAACACTGAAGCTTTCTTT
NA	NA	TRBV6-5	TRBJ2-7	CASSYGGPSEQYF	TGTGCCAGCAGTTACGGGGGGCCGAGCGAGCAGTACTTC
NA	NA	TRBV21-1	TRBJ1-2	CASSKVRGGYTF	TGTGCCAGCAGCAAAGTAAGGGGTGGCTACACCTTC
NA	NA	TRBV5-1	TRBJ2-3	CASSLGSPTDTQYF	TGCGCCAGCAGCTTGGGAAGCCCCACAGATACGCAGTATTTT
NA	NA	TRBV3-1	TRBJ2-7	CASTHRGLTYEQYF	TGTGCCAGCACCCACCGTGGGCTGACCTACGAGCAGTACTTC
NA	TRBD2	TRBV6-5	TRBJ2-3	CASSYRAGADAQYF	TGTGCCAGCAGTTACAGGGCGGGAGCTGATGCGCAGTATTTT
NA	NA	TRBV12-3/TRBV12-4	TRBJ1-1	CASSLTKGRGDTEAFF	TGTGCCAGCAGTCTCACAAAGGGCCGGGGAGACACTGAAGCTTTCTTT
NA	NA	TRBV6-2/TRBV6-3	TRBJ1-1	CASSYQGNTEAFF	TGTGCCAGCAGTTATCAGGGAAACACTGAAGCTTTCTTT
few	NA	TRBV9	TRBJ2-3	CASSLAGSVYTDTQYF	TGTGCCAGCAGCCTCGCGGGTAGCGTCTACACAGATACGCAGTATTTT
once	NA	TRBV4-3	TRBJ2-3	CASSQDGQLWSDTQYF	TGCGCCAGCAGCCAAGACGGACAGTTGTGGAGCGATACGCAGTATTTT
NA	TRBD2	TRBV13	TRBJ2-5	CASSFLASGHTYQETQYF	TGTGCCAGCAGCTTTCTGGCTAGCGGGCACACTTACCAAGAGACCCAGTACTTC
once	NA	TRBV20-1	TRBJ2-7	CSATEGAAREQYF	TGCAGTGCCACGGAGGGGGCGGCCCGCGAGCAGTACTTC
NA	NA	TRBV28	TRBJ1-2	CASSFPTRGGYGYTF	TGTGCCAGCAGTTTTCCGACTCGCGGGGGCTATGGCTACACCTTC
NA	TRBD1	TRBV4-3	TRBJ2-1	CASSQEGGLGPYNEQFF	TGCGCCAGCAGCCAAGAAGGGGGCCTCGGCCCCTACAATGAGCAGTTCTTC
few	TRBD1	TRBV7-2	TRBJ2-7	CASSLARGLTYEQYF	TGTGCCAGCAGCTTAGCCAGGGGGCTGACCTACGAGCAGTACTTC
NA	NA	TRBV12-3/TRBV12-4	TRBJ2-1	CASSADGTLAYNEQFF	TGTGCCAGCAGTGCTGACGGGACACTTGCCTACAATGAGCAGTTCTTC
few	NA	TRBV2	TRBJ1-2	CASSDPPQGSYGYTF	TGTGCCAGCAGTGACCCTCCACAGGGTTCCTATGGCTACACCTTC
NA	TRBD1	TRBV28	TRBJ1-2	CASSAGTGGYGYTF	TGTGCCAGCAGCGCCGGGACAGGGGGCTATGGCTACACCTTC